These 3 T cell receptor beta chains share one sample of origin, sequenced in a study of Tregs in tolerant kidney transplant recipients. Repertoires were generated with immunoSEQ multiplex PCR, while TCRdb's copy carries only in-frame clones and drops some. Counted here are fewer than 70,000 clones, about 83% occurring once; the ten biggest clones make up approximately 4.7%. The material sequenced was CD4+ T cells from blood. The source of these receptors is a human donor in good health.

The chain uses TRBV2 and TRBJ2-1; D is unclear. V was pared by 5 bases and J by 9 bases, with 8 bases between. The CDR3 contains 11 residues. Germline V gives CDR1 SNHLY, CDR2 FYNNEI. CDR3 bases: TGTGCCAGCAGTTTCGAGTCTGAGCAGTTCTTC. Its translation: CASSFESEQFF.

The chain carries TRBV5-4 and TRBJ2-5, with D possibly being TRBD1 (5 bases). Germline CDR1 and CDR2: SGHNT and YYREEE (reference sequence). The CDR3 is made up of 14 amino acids. The V end lost 3 bases, the J end lost 5 bases, and 14 bases lay between the germline ends. The CDR3 here is CASSSGSPRETQYF. In DNA, the CDR3 is TGTGCCAGCAGCTCAGGGTCGCCGCGGGAGACCCAGTACTTC.

The chain recombines TRBV19 with TRBJ1-1, with D unclear. Trimming removed 7 bases at V and 0 bases at J, with 9 bases between. The CDR3 loop spans 13 amino acids. Germline CDR1 LNHDA, CDR2 SQIVND (reference sequence). In DNA form, the CDR3 reads TGTGCCAGTAATGGCCTCTTGAACACTGAAGCTTTCTTT. It specifies CASNGLLNTEAFF. Together with reference TRBV19 and TRBJ1-1, the CDR3 gives the full variable domain: DGGITQSPKYLFRKEGQNVTLSCEQNLNHDAMYWYRQDPGQGLRLIYYSQIVNDFQKGDIAEGYSVSREKKESFPLTVTSAQKNPTAFYLCASNGLLNTEAFFGQGTRLTVV.